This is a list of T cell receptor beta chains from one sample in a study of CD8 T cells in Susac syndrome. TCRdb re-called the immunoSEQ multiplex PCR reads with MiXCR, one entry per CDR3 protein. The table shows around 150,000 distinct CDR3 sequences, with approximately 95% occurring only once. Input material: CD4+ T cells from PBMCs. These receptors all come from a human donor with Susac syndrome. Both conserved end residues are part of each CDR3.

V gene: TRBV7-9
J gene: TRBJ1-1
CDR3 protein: CASSPNNEAFF

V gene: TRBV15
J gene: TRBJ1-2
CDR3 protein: CATSRDGGPYGYTF

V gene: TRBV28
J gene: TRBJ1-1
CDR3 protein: CASHGGILLTEAFF

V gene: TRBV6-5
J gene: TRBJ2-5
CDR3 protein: CASSYSRTQTQYF

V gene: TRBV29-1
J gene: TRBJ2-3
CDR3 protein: CSVEEGRLAGADTQYF

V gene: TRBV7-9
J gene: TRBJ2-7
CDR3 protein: CASSPTSVEQYF

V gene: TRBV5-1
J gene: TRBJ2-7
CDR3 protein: CASSPEVPGGEQYF

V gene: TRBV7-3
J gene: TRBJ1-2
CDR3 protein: CASSLTGGTGLNYGYTF

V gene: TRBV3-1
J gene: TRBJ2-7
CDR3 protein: CASSQVPPGLAGGYEQYF

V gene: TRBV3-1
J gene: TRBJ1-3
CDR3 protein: CASSSTGGSLNTIYF

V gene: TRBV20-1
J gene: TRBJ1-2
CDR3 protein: CSASVAGGAYYYGYTF

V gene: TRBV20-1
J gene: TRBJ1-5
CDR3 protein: CSASLTGNQPQHF

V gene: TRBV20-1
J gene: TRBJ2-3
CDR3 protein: CSAPSGDTQYF

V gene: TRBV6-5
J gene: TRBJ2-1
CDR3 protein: CASSYSTRGGDNEQFF

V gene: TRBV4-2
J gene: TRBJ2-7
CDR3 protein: CASSQDSGSPYEQYF

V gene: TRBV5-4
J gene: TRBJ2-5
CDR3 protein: CASSLEQGGQTQYF

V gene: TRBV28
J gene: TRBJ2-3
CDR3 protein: CASSFAGTGSSDTQYF

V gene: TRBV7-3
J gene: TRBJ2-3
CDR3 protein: CASSVQGSSTDTQYF

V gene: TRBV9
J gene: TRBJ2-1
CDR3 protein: CASSTGQPDDEQFF

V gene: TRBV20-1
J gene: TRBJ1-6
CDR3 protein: CSARLSGRVGNSPLHF

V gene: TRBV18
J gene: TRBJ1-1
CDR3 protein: CASSPGLLNTEAFF

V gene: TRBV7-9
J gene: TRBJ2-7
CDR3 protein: CASSLEYSGSPYEQYF

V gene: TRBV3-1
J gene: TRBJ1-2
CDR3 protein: CASSQYASTGGYGYTF

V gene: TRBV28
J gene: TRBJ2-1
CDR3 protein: CASSLSETGVQFF